The next 24 T cell receptor beta chains were all read from a single sample in a study of cytomegalovirus exposure and HLA in healthy donors. Repertoires were generated with immunoSEQ multiplex PCR, while TCRdb's copy carries only in-frame clones and drops some. The repertoire holds about 160,000 clones, with around 85% as singletons. Input material: PBMCs. The receptors were gathered from a woman in her 30s in good health and CMV-seronegative.

This clone was observed a handful of times. This chain links TRBV5-5 with TRBJ2-7; the D is unclear. V was clipped by 4 bases and J by 4 bases, with 12 bases between them. CDR1 is SGHKS, CDR2 YYEKEE, per germline (reference sequence). CDR3 length equals 13 residues. CDR3 DNA: TGTGCCAGCAGCGTTGGCCCGGCGTACGAGCAGTACTTC. It codes for CASSVGPAYEQYF.

The V call is TRBV6-5, the J call TRBJ2-5; unclear D gene. This CDR3 contains 11 residues. V was clipped by 6 bases and J by 4 bases, with 6 bases between them. CDR1 and CDR2 (germline): MNHEY, SVGAGI. This CDR3 is CASRIRETQYF. CDR3 bases: TGTGCCAGCAGAATTCGAGAGACCCAGTACTTC.

The chain uses TRBV27 and TRBJ2-7; 10 bases fit TRBD1. CDR3 length: 13 amino acids. J gave up 5 bases and V 5 bases, and 3 bases lay outside the gene matches. Looked up from germline, CDR1 is MNHEY and CDR2 is SMNVEV (reference sequence). CDR3 sequence (DNA): TGTGCCAGCAGTGACAGGGGGCTCGACGAGCAGTACTTC. It translates to CASSDRGLDEQYF.

This chain joins TRBV5-1 and TRBJ2-7; TRBD1 aligns across 7 bases. Germline values: CDR1 SGHRS, CDR2 YFSETQ. V dropped 8 bases and J dropped 6; count of bases not matched to a gene: 17. The CDR3 spans 15 residues. CDR3 bases: TGCGCCAGAAATAAAACCGGGACAGCTTGGTTCGAGCAGTACTTC. This translates into CARNKTGTAWFEQYF.

The V gene is TRBV28, the J gene TRBJ1-1; D is unresolved. V was pared by 10 bases and J by 0 bases, with 15 bases between. The CDR3 contains 14 residues. CDR1 MDHEN and CDR2 SYDVKM come from the germline V gene. CDR3 loop: CAIHPRPMNTEAFF. The CDR3 DNA is TGTGCCATCCACCCACGACCCATGAACACTGAAGCTTTCTTT.

The J gene is TRBJ2-7, the V gene TRBV5-4; D might be TRBD1 (8 bases). Germline loops: CDR1 SGHNT, CDR2 YYREEE (reference sequence). Deletions cut 4 bases from V and 5 bases from J, with 19 bases between. The CDR3 is 15 amino acids. In nucleotides, the CDR3 is TGTGCCAGCAGCCGGGGGGCAGGGGGCATCAACGAGCAGTACTTC. The encoded protein is CASSRGAGGINEQYF.

This chain joins TRBV28 and TRBJ2-7; the match to TRBD1 covers 8 bases. This CDR3 contains 14 residues. Germline V gene lookup returns CDR1 MDHEN and CDR2 SYDVKM. With 2 bases clipped from V and 2 bases from J, the junction kept 2 bases outside the gene matches. CDR3 amino acids: CASSLEGQAYEQYF. For the CDR3, the DNA is TGTGCCAGCAGTTTAGAGGGACAGGCCTACGAGCAGTACTTC. Full variable domain (missing parts from reference TRBV28 and TRBJ2-7): DVKVTQSSRYLVKRTGEKVFLECVQDMDHENMFWYRQDPGLGLRLIYFSYDVKMKEKGDIPEGYSVSREKKERFSLILESASTNQTSMYLCASSLEGQAYEQYFGPGTRLTVT.

The chain uses TRBV14 and TRBJ1-4, with no clear D. The CDR3 loop spans 16 amino acids. Germline CDR1 SGHDN, CDR2 FVKESK. V shed 6 bases and J shed 4 bases, with 18 bases lying between them. CDR3 sequence (DNA): TGTGCCAGCAGTCCAACTTCAGTGGCCCTTAATGAAAAACTGTTTTTT. Its protein product is CASSPTSVALNEKLFF.

V and J are TRBV27 and TRBJ2-7, with 9 bases fitting TRBD2. J lost 3 bases, V lost 3 bases, and 3 bases had no gene match. Looked up from germline, CDR1 is MNHEY and CDR2 is SMNVEV (reference sequence). The CDR3 length is 14 residues. CDR3 loop: CASSFRLADYEQYF. The CDR3 region has the DNA TGTGCCAGCAGTTTCCGACTAGCGGACTACGAGCAGTACTTC.

CDR3 region: CASGWGGRSYEQYF. For the CDR3, the DNA is TGTGCCAGCGGGTGGGGCGGACGCTCCTACGAGCAGTACTTC. The V and J genes are TRBV6-1 and TRBJ2-7, with D perhaps matching TRBD1 (5 bases). V was pared by 8 bases and J by 0 bases, with 14 bases between. Germline CDR1 reads MNHNS; CDR2 reads SASEGT. CDR3 length: 14 residues.

CDR3 nucleotides: TGTGCCAGCAGGGGGAACCTGAACACTGAAGCTTTCTTT. Translation: CASRGNLNTEAFF. The chain joins TRBV6-1 to TRBJ1-1, with D uncertain. The CDR3 spans 13 residues. V shed 6 bases and J shed 0 bases, with 8 bases lying between them. Germline CDR1 reads MNHNS; CDR2 reads SASEGT.

In regard to this clone: Other DNA variants within this sample encode the same CDR3. V and J are TRBV20-1 and TRBJ2-7; D gene unclear. CDR1 DFQATT and CDR2 SNEGSKA come from the germline V gene (reference sequence). The V gene lost 0 bases and the J gene lost 3 bases, with 3 bases spanning the gap. The CDR3 runs 11 residues. Written as DNA, the CDR3 is TGCAGTGCTAGAGACAGCTACGAGCAGTACTTC. Its translation: CSARDSYEQYF.

This clone is termed medium-sized. The chain has TRBV7-9 and TRBJ1-5, with D unresolved. This CDR3 spans 12 amino acids. CDR1 is SEHNR, CDR2 FQNEAQ, per germline (reference sequence). Trimming shortened V by 4 bases and J by 4 bases, and 5 bases separated the two germline ends. The CDR3 DNA reads as TGTGCCAGCAGCTCAAGAAATCAGCCCCAGCATTTT. This encodes CASSSRNQPQHF.

The chain joins TRBV5-1 to TRBJ1-4, with 9 nucleotides matching TRBD1. The germline V gene encodes CDR1 SGHRS and CDR2 YFSETQ. This CDR3 has 14 amino acids. V lost 4 bases and J lost 8; bases outside the gene matches: 6. Here the CDR3 DNA reads TGCGCCAGCAGCCCGGGACAGGGAGGCGAAAAACTGTTTTTT. Protein product: CASSPGQGGEKLFF.

The J gene is TRBJ1-2, the V gene TRBV7-2, with D possibly matching TRBD1 (5 bases). CDR3 length: 13 amino acids. The V end lost 2 bases, the J end lost 4 bases, and 8 bases lay between the germline ends. The germline CDR1 and CDR2 sequences are SGHTA and FQGNSA. CDR3 amino acids: CASSLLGVYGYTF. As DNA, the CDR3 is TGTGCCAGCAGCTTATTAGGGGTCTATGGCTACACCTTC.

The chain recombines TRBV11-1 with TRBJ1-6; 7 bases map to TRBD1. CDR3 length: 14 amino acids. The germline V gene encodes CDR1 SGHAT and CDR2 FQDESV (reference sequence). After removal of 3 bases from V and 7 bases from J, the junction contained 3 bases not matched to a gene. CDR3 region: CASSFGDSNSPLHF. CDR3 DNA: TGTGCCAGCAGCTTTGGGGACAGCAATTCACCCCTCCACTTT. Full variable domain (missing parts from reference TRBV11-1 and TRBJ1-6): EAEVAQSPRYKITEKSQAVAFWCDPISGHATLYWYRQILGQGPELLVQFQDESVVDDSQLPKDRFSAERLKGVDSTLKIQPAELGDSAMYLCASSFGDSNSPLHFGNGTRLTVT.

The chain has TRBV5-5 and TRBJ2-7; 8 nucleotides agree with TRBD2. The ends lost 2 bases at V and 2 bases at J; junction bases unmatched: 9. The germline V gene has CDR1 SGHKS and CDR2 YYEKEE (reference sequence). The CDR3 is 16 amino acids. CDR3 residues: CASSLLPRGGPYEQYF. As DNA, the CDR3 is TGTGCCAGCAGCTTACTCCCACGCGGGGGGCCCTACGAGCAGTACTTC.

The gene calls are TRBV5-1 and TRBJ1-4; D uncertain. V lost 4 bases and J lost 1, with 11 bases in between. This CDR3 contains 15 residues. Per germline, CDR1 SGHRS and CDR2 YFSETQ. CDR3 sequence reads: CASSPAALTNEKLFF. As DNA, the CDR3 is TGCGCCAGCAGCCCGGCTGCCTTAACTAATGAAAAACTGTTTTTT.

The DNA for the CDR3 is TGTGCCATCAGTGATCTAGCGGGAGATTTCTACGAGCAGTACTTC. This encodes CAISDLAGDFYEQYF. V usage is TRBV10-3 and J usage is TRBJ2-7; 10 bases line up with TRBD2. The CDR3 covers 15 residues. The V gene's germline CDR1 is ENHRY and CDR2 SYGVKD. Losses at the gene ends were 3 bases for V and 3 bases for J; bases not matched to a gene: 5.

The rearrangement uses TRBV5-4 and TRBJ2-5; 7 nucleotides match TRBD1. Losses at the gene ends were 7 bases for V and 2 bases for J; bases not matched to a gene: 5. CDR1 is SGHNT and CDR2 is YYREEE in the germline V gene (reference sequence). The CDR3 has 13 amino acids. CDR3 bases: TGTGCCAGCGGGCAGGGGGAACAAGAGACCCAGTACTTC. Its translation is CASGQGEQETQYF.

The V and J genes are TRBV4-3 and TRBJ2-1; 8 bases map to TRBD2. CDR1 and CDR2 from the germline V gene are LGHNA and YSLEER. This CDR3 has 17 residues. Germline trimming cut 4 bases from V and 4 bases from J; bases unmatched to any gene: 12. The CDR3 sequence is CASSPRRGGAAYNEQFF. As DNA, the CDR3 is TGCGCCAGCAGCCCCCGACGGGGGGGGGCGGCTTACAATGAGCAGTTCTTC.

The genes are TRBV25-1 and TRBJ2-1; D gene unclear. The CDR3 loop spans 16 amino acids. The V end lost 4 bases, the J end lost 0 bases, and 13 bases lay between the germline ends. The germline V gene has CDR1 MGHDK and CDR2 SYGVNS. CDR3 region: CASSGLRPGSYNEQFF. The DNA for the CDR3 is TGTGCCAGCAGTGGCCTAAGGCCCGGCTCCTACAATGAGCAGTTCTTC.

This clone showed up just a few times. This sample also contains other DNA sequences that code for the same CDR3. The V and J genes are TRBV19 and TRBJ2-7; D is perhaps TRBD1 (6 bases). Germline loops: CDR1 LNHDA, CDR2 SQIVND (reference sequence). V was trimmed by 1 base and J by 2 bases, leaving 12 bases between them. This CDR3 is built from 15 residues. The CDR3 spells CASSIGQGPTYEQYF. CDR3 sequence (DNA): TGTGCCAGTAGTATAGGGCAGGGGCCGACCTACGAGCAGTACTTC. The full variable domain, its missing parts supplied by reference TRBV19 and TRBJ2-7, is DGGITQSPKYLFRKEGQNVTLSCEQNLNHDAMYWYRQDPGQGLRLIYYSQIVNDFQKGDIAEGYSVSREKKESFPLTVTSAQKNPTAFYLCASSIGQGPTYEQYFGPGTRLTVT.

The chain links TRBV28 to TRBJ2-5; 9 bases line up with TRBD2. V was pared by 8 bases and J by 2 bases, with 3 bases of the junction left unmatched. The CDR3 loop spans 13 amino acids. Germline V CDR1 and CDR2: MDHEN, SYDVKM. CDR3: CASGLARQETQYF. The CDR3 coding sequence is TGTGCCAGCGGACTAGCGCGTCAAGAGACCCAGTACTTC.